The rows below give T cell receptor beta chains drawn from one sample of a study of T cells in Graves' hyperthyroidism and ophthalmopathy. TCRdb used MiXCR to reprocess the multiplex PCR reads, holding one entry per CDR3 protein. The sample gives some 620,000 distinct CDR3 sequences, roughly 15% of which show up once; 3.8% is in the top ten. Sequences were obtained from blood. These receptors all stem from a woman between 25 and 40 years old with Graves' hyperthyroidism. The CDR3 runs from the conserved cysteine through the conserved F or W. A D gene is named only where the DNA matches it firmly. Some rows have no size entry. The others give once, few or many, or a class for an expanded clone.

V gene: TRBV5-1
clone size: NA
J gene: TRBJ2-7
D gene: TRBD2
CDR3 protein: CASSLNSGRSEQYF
CDR3 DNA: TGCGCCAGCAGCTTGAATAGCGGGAGGTCCGAGCAGTACTTC

V gene: TRBV19
clone size: NA
J gene: TRBJ2-7
D gene: TRBD2
CDR3 protein: CASGRTSYEQYF
CDR3 DNA: TGTGCCAGCGGGAGGACCTCGTACGAGCAGTACTTC

V gene: TRBV7-6
clone size: NA
J gene: TRBJ1-4
D gene: NA
CDR3 protein: CASSLEGLGNEKLFF
CDR3 DNA: TGTGCCAGCAGCTTAGAGGGACTAGGGAATGAAAAACTGTTTTTT

V gene: TRBV2
clone size: NA
J gene: TRBJ2-2
D gene: TRBD2
CDR3 protein: CASRVASGSAGELFF
CDR3 DNA: TGTGCCAGTAGGGTGGCTAGCGGGAGTGCCGGGGAGCTGTTTTTT

V gene: TRBV2
clone size: NA
J gene: TRBJ2-5
D gene: NA
CDR3 protein: CASSQWDQETQYF
CDR3 DNA: TGTGCCAGCAGCCAATGGGACCAAGAGACCCAGTACTTC

V gene: TRBV7-8
clone size: NA
J gene: TRBJ2-7
D gene: NA
CDR3 protein: CASMGHDSYEQYF
CDR3 DNA: TGTGCCAGCATGGGACACGACTCCTACGAGCAGTACTTC

V gene: TRBV20-1
clone size: many
J gene: TRBJ1-1
D gene: TRBD1
CDR3 protein: CSASNPGQSLWNTEAFF
CDR3 DNA: TGCAGTGCTAGCAACCCGGGACAGTCCTTATGGAACACTGAAGCTTTCTTT

V gene: TRBV7-2
clone size: once
J gene: TRBJ2-5
D gene: NA
CDR3 protein: CASSLSSLGGETQYF
CDR3 DNA: TGTGCCAGCAGCTTAAGCAGCCTAGGGGGGGAGACCCAGTACTTC

V gene: TRBV7-9
clone size: many
J gene: TRBJ2-3
D gene: TRBD1
CDR3 protein: CATLGTGPTDTQYF
CDR3 DNA: TGTGCCACCTTGGGGACAGGACCCACAGATACGCAGTATTTT

V gene: TRBV15
clone size: NA
J gene: TRBJ2-1
D gene: TRBD2
CDR3 protein: CATSRGGAGEFNEQFF
CDR3 DNA: TGTGCCACCAGCAGAGGAGGAGCGGGAGAATTCAATGAGCAGTTCTTC

V gene: TRBV10-3
clone size: NA
J gene: TRBJ1-4
D gene: NA
CDR3 protein: CAISETGFEKLFF
CDR3 DNA: TGTGCCATCAGTGAAACGGGGTTCGAAAAACTGTTTTTT

V gene: TRBV20-1
clone size: NA
J gene: TRBJ1-5
D gene: NA
CDR3 protein: CSDLTRTWVPTLNRPQHF
CDR3 DNA: TGCAGTGACCTGACCCGGACATGGGTTCCCACCCTCAATCGGCCCCAGCATTTT

V gene: TRBV7-2
clone size: many
J gene: TRBJ2-3
D gene: NA
CDR3 protein: CASSPLRRTDTQYF
CDR3 DNA: TGTGCCAGCAGCCCCCTCCGTAGGACAGATACGCAGTATTTT

V gene: TRBV14
clone size: few
J gene: TRBJ1-1
D gene: NA
CDR3 protein: CASSQDQGGNTEAFF
CDR3 DNA: TGTGCCAGCAGCCAAGATCAGGGAGGGAACACTGAAGCTTTCTTT

V gene: TRBV4-1
clone size: NA
J gene: TRBJ2-7
D gene: TRBD1
CDR3 protein: CASSQEMGTGLFSEQYF
CDR3 DNA: TGCGCCAGCAGCCAAGAGATGGGGACAGGGCTTTTCTCCGAGCAGTACTTC

V gene: TRBV7-3
clone size: many
J gene: TRBJ2-3
D gene: NA
CDR3 protein: CASSLYSSTDTQYF
CDR3 DNA: TGTGCCAGCAGCTTATACAGCAGCACAGATACGCAGTATTTT

V gene: TRBV6-1
clone size: few
J gene: TRBJ2-7
D gene: NA
CDR3 protein: CASSEGVRYYEQYF
CDR3 DNA: TGTGCCAGCAGTGAAGGGGTCAGATACTACGAGCAGTACTTC

V gene: TRBV6-1
clone size: NA
J gene: TRBJ1-1
D gene: NA
CDR3 protein: CASSENPMNTEAFF
CDR3 DNA: TGTGCCAGCAGTGAGAATCCTATGAACACTGAAGCTTTCTTT

V gene: TRBV27
clone size: many
J gene: TRBJ1-1
D gene: NA
CDR3 protein: CASSLGQQMNTEAFF
CDR3 DNA: TGTGCCAGCAGTTTAGGACAGCAGATGAACACTGAAGCTTTCTTT

V gene: TRBV18
clone size: many
J gene: TRBJ1-3
D gene: NA
CDR3 protein: CASSPSGRFIYF
CDR3 DNA: TGTGCCAGCTCACCGAGCGGGAGGTTCATATATTTT